What follows are 17 T cell receptor beta chains derived from one specimen sequenced in a study of response to subunit inactivated influenza vaccine listed by TCRdb under 2018. Libraries were prepared through RT-PCR. These reads were obtained on an Illumina HiSeq 2500. TCRdb took the public reads, trimmed them with fastp at Q25, ran MiXCR for clone calling and kept in-frame beta chains. Each CDR3 protein appears once, grouped with its most common genes and DNA. This sample lists hundreds of thousands of distinct CDR3 sequences; 6.5% to 8% were detected once. 10% to 15% of the sample belongs to the ten largest clones. The material sequenced was PBMCs from blood, taken roughly 24 months after vaccination. All receptors come from a man aged 50 to 69 who received an inactivated influenza vaccine. Donor details come from another sample of the same person, matched by shared clones.

The chain carries TRBV28 and TRBJ2-7, with 8 nucleotides matching TRBD1. CDR3 length: 14 residues. With 6 bases clipped from V and 7 bases from J, the junction kept 11 bases outside the gene matches. The germline V gene encodes CDR1 MDHEN and CDR2 SYDVKM. The CDR3 is CASSPSQGAREQYF. The CDR3 nucleotides are TGTGCCAGCAGCCCGTCGCAGGGGGCGCGGGAGCAGTACTTC. The full variable domain, with the rest looked up from reference TRBV28 and TRBJ2-7, is DVKVTQSSRYLVKRTGEKVFLECVQDMDHENMFWYRQDPGLGLRLIYFSYDVKMKEKGDIPEGYSVSREKKERFSLILESASTNQTSMYLCASSPSQGAREQYFGPGTRLTVT.

The chain carries TRBV6-1 and TRBJ2-5; TRBD2 agrees at 8 bases. The J segment lost 3 bases and the V segment lost 8 bases, leaving 11 bases of the junction unmatched. Per germline, CDR1 MNHNS and CDR2 SASEGT. The CDR3 has 15 residues. CDR3 coding DNA: TGTGCCAGCCGGGGTGGCGGGGGGAGTGAAGAGACCCAGTACTTC. Protein: CASRGGGGSEETQYF.

This clonotype occurred a few times. The V gene is TRBV27, the J gene TRBJ2-1; a weak D match, TRBD1 (5 bases). Trimming shortened V by 5 bases and J by 7 bases, and 21 bases separated the two germline ends. The CDR3 runs to 16 residues. Germline CDR1 is MNHEY and CDR2 is SMNVEV (reference sequence). This chain's CDR3 is CASSPGFEYLFNEQFF. The DNA for the CDR3 is TGTGCCAGCAGTCCAGGGTTTGAGTACCTTTTTAATGAGCAGTTCTTC.

The V and J genes are TRBV28 and TRBJ1-2; D remains ambiguous. Trimming pared 2 bases from V and 8 bases from J, leaving 12 bases between. There are 13 residues in the CDR3. The germline V gene has CDR1 MDHEN and CDR2 SYDVKM. The CDR3 bases are TGTGCCAGCAGTTTAGCGGGCTCGCGGGGCTACACCTTC. Its protein product is CASSLAGSRGYTF.

This clonotype appeared many times. J is TRBJ2-2 and V is TRBV6-1; D is unresolved. In germline, CDR1 is MNHNS, CDR2 SASEGT. V was clipped by 7 bases and J by 3 bases, with 12 bases between them. The CDR3 has 14 residues. The chain's CDR3 is CASKPPADTGELFF. As DNA, the CDR3 is TGTGCCAGCAAACCCCCGGCGGACACCGGGGAGCTGTTTTTT.

The gene calls are TRBV28 and TRBJ2-1, with 9 bases matching TRBD1. V dropped 5 bases and J dropped 10; count of bases not matched to a gene: 12. The CDR3 is 15 residues long. Germline CDR1 reads MDHEN; CDR2 reads SYDVKM. Here the CDR3 reads CASSLPGTGNREQFF. DNA of the CDR3: TGTGCCAGCAGTCTCCCCGGGACAGGGAATAGGGAGCAGTTCTTC. Looking up the rest from reference TRBV28 and TRBJ2-1 gives the full variable domain: DVKVTQSSRYLVKRTGEKVFLECVQDMDHENMFWYRQDPGLGLRLIYFSYDVKMKEKGDIPEGYSVSREKKERFSLILESASTNQTSMYLCASSLPGTGNREQFFGPGTRLTVL.

This clonotype was recorded a few times. This chain connects TRBV20-1 to TRBJ1-1; D is ambiguous. The CDR3 length is 15 residues. Germline CDR1 reads DFQATT; CDR2 reads SNEGSKA (reference sequence). V dropped 6 bases and J dropped 5 bases, with 22 bases sitting between them. CDR3 sequence reads: CSAGSGSTFGTEAFF. CDR3 coding DNA: TGCAGTGCAGGGAGTGGCAGCACGTTCGGGACTGAAGCTTTCTTT.

This chain connects TRBV18 to TRBJ2-3, with a tentative D call TRBD1 (6 bases). Trimming pared 3 bases from V and 0 bases from J, leaving 16 bases between. Germline-derived CDR1 and CDR2 are KGHSH and LQKENI. The CDR3 runs 17 residues. The CDR3 DNA follows: TGTGCCAGCTCACCCCAGAAGCGGACAGACAGCACAGATACGCAGTATTTT. This encodes CASSPQKRTDSTDTQYF.

Notes on this clonotype: At one of its ends the junction is not consistent with the germline gene, which may arise from a read error. The rearrangement uses TRBV7-7 and TRBJ2-2; D is undetermined. Per germline, CDR1 SSHAT and CDR2 FNYEAQ (reference sequence). The CDR3 is 15 residues long. The CDR3 DNA is TGTGCTAGCAGTCCCCAACGGTCGAACACCGGGGAGCTGTTTTTT. This codes for CASSPQRSNTGELFF.

This clonotype occurred many times. This chain uses TRBV5-1 with TRBJ2-7, with D hard to call. The CDR3 runs 14 residues. Germline V gene data show CDR1 as SGHRS and CDR2 as YFSETQ. V lost 0 bases and J 3 bases, leaving 10 bases between the germline ends. The CDR3 DNA sequence: TGCGCCAGCAGCTTGGCGCACAGCAGCTACGAGCAGTACTTC. It codes for CASSLAHSSYEQYF.

This clonotype has a count of ten or more. The chain combines TRBV5-1 with TRBJ1-1; 12 bases match TRBD1. J gave up 10 bases and V 0 bases, and 7 bases lay outside the gene matches. Germline loops: CDR1 SGHRS, CDR2 YFSETQ. This CDR3 region has 15 residues. DNA of the CDR3: TGCGCCAGCAGCTTGGGAGGGACAGGGGGCATCGGAGCTTTCTTT. Residues: CASSLGGTGGIGAFF.

The gene calls are TRBV5-1 and TRBJ1-1; D might be TRBD1 (6 bases). Deletions cut 4 bases from V and 2 bases from J, with 12 bases between. This CDR3 is 14 amino acids long. The V gene's germline CDR1 is SGHRS and CDR2 YFSETQ. The CDR3 loop is CASSLGALNTEAFF. The CDR3 coding sequence is TGCGCCAGCAGCCTGGGGGCACTTAACACTGAAGCTTTCTTT.

Only a few counts were recorded for this clonotype. The chain joins TRBV20-1 to TRBJ2-1; D is possibly TRBD1 or TRBD2 (5 bases each). Germline V gene data show CDR1 as DFQATT and CDR2 as SNEGSKA (reference sequence). The CDR3 is 13 amino acids. Between the trimmed V and J ends, which lost 7 bases and 5 bases, there was a span of 15 bases. The DNA for the CDR3 is TGCAGTGGGGGGAGACTGGTGGACAATGAGCAGTTCTTC. It codes for CSGGRLVDNEQFF.

This clonotype was seen only a few times. The rearrangement uses TRBV7-8 and TRBJ1-5; 7 bases are shared with TRBD1. V shed 3 bases and J 0 bases; nucleotides not matched to a gene: 14. Germline V gene data show CDR1 as SGHVS and CDR2 as FQNEAQ. The CDR3 sequence is 19 residues long. In DNA form, the CDR3 reads TGTGCCAGCAGCTTTGGGAAATTAACAGGGGAAAATAGCAATCAGCCCCAGCATTTT. Its translation is CASSFGKLTGENSNQPQHF.

This clonotype was seen ten or more times. V and J are TRBV7-6 and TRBJ2-1, with D perhaps TRBD2 (6 bases). Germline V gene sequence: CDR1 SGHVS, CDR2 FNYEAQ. The CDR3 spans 14 residues. V was clipped by 2 bases and J by 5 bases, with 10 bases between them. The CDR3, as DNA: TGTGCCAGCAGCTTAACGCGGGACCACAATGAGCAGTTCTTC. The encoded protein is CASSLTRDHNEQFF.

This clonotype turned up a few times. The chain employs TRBV4-3 and TRBJ2-2; the D is unclear. Trimming cost V 0 bases and J 3 bases, with 5 bases left between them. This CDR3 region has 14 residues. Per the germline V gene, CDR1 is LGHNA and CDR2 is YSLEER. The CDR3: CASSQDTYTGELFF. The CDR3 coding sequence is TGCGCCAGCAGCCAAGATACGTACACCGGGGAGCTGTTTTTT.

This clonotype was counted only a few times. This chain joins TRBV20-1 and TRBJ2-1, with 11 bases matching TRBD2. This CDR3 is 16 amino acids long. Germline CDR1 DFQATT, CDR2 SNEGSKA (reference sequence). V dropped 6 bases and J dropped 8; count of bases not matched to a gene: 15. CDR3 loop: CSALSPLAGVRDEQFF. For the CDR3, the DNA is TGCAGTGCCCTCTCCCCACTAGCGGGAGTTAGGGATGAGCAGTTCTTC.